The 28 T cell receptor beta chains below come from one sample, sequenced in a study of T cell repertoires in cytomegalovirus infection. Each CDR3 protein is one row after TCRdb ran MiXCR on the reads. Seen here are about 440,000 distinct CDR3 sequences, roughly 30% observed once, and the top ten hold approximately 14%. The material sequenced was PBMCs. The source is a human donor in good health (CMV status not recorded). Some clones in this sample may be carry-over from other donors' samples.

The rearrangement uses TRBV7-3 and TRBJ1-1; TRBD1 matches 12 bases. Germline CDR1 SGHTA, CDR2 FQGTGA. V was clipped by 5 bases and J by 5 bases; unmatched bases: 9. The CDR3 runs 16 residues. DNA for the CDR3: TGTGCCAGCAGCCCCTGGGACAGGGGGCCCCTAACTGAAGCTTTCTTT. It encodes CASSPWDRGPLTEAFF.

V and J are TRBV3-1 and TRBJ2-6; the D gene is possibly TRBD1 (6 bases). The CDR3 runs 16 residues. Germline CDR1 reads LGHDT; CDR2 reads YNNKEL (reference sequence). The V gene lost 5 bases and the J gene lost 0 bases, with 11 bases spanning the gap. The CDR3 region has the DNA TGTGCCAGCAGCTACGGGACACGCTCTGGGGCCAACGTCCTGACTTTC. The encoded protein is CASSYGTRSGANVLTF. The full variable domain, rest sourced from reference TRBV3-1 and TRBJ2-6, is DTAVSQTPKYLVTQMGNDKSIKCEQNLGHDTMYWYKQDSKKFLKIMFSYNNKELIINETVPNRFSPKSPDKAHLNLHINSLELGDSAVYFCASSYGTRSGANVLTFGAGSRLTVL.

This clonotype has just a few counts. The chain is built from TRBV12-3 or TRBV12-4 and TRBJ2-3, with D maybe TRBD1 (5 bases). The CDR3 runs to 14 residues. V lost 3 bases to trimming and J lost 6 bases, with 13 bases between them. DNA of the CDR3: TGTGCCAGCAGTTTTTGGGGCGGAGTGGATACGCAGTATTTT. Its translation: CASSFWGGVDTQYF.

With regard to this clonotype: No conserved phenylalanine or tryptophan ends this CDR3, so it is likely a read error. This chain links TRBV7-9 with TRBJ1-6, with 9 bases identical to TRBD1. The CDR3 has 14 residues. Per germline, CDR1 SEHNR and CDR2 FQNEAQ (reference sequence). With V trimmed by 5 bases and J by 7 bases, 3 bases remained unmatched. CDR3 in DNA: TGTGCCAGCAGCCACGGACAGGGGAATTCACCCCTCCACCTT. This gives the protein CASSHGQGNSPLHL.

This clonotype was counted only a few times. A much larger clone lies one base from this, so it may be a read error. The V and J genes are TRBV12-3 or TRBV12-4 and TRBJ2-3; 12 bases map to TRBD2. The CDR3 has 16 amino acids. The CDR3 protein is CDSSRRLAGDTDTQYF. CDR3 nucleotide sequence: TGTGACAGCAGTCGGCGACTAGCGGGGGATACAGATACGCAGTATTTT.

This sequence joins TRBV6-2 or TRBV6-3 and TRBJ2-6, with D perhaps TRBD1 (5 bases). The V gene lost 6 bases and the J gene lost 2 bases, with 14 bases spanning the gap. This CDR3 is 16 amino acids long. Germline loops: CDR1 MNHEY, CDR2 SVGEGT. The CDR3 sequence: CASRTDKLAGANVLTF. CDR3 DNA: TGTGCCAGCAGGACAGACAAGTTGGCTGGGGCCAACGTCCTGACTTTC.

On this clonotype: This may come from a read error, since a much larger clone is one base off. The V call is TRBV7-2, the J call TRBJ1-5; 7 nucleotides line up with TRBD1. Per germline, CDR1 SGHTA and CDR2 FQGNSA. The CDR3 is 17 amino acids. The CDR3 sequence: CSSSLRGHRGKNQPQHF. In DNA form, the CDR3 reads TGTTCCAGCAGCTTAAGGGGTCACAGGGGCAAGAATCAGCCCCAGCATTTT.

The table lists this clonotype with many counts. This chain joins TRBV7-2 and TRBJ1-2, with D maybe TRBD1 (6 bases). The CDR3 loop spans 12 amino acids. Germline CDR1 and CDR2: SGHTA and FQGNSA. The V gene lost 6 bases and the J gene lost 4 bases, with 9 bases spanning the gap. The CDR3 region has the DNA TGTGCCAGCAGTAAGACAGGCTATGGCTACACCTTC. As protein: CASSKTGYGYTF. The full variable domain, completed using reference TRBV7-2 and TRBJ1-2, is GAGVSQSPSNKVTEKGKDVELRCDPISGHTALYWYRQSLGQGLEFLIYFQGNSAPDKSGLPSDRFSAERTGGSVSTLTIQRTQQEDSAVYLCASSKTGYGYTFGSGTRLTVV.

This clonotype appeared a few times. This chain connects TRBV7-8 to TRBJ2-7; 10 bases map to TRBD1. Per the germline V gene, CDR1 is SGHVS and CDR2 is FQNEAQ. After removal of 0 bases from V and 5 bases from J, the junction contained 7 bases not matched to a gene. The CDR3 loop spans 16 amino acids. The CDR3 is CASSLALGQGRNEQYF. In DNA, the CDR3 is TGTGCCAGCAGCTTAGCGCTGGGACAGGGGAGGAACGAGCAGTACTTC.

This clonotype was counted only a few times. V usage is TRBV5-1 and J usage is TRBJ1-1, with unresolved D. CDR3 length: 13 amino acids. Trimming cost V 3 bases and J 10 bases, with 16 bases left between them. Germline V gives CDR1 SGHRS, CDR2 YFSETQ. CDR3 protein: CASSSGDGSGAFF. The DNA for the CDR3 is TGCGCCAGCAGCTCCGGGGATGGTTCTGGAGCTTTCTTT.

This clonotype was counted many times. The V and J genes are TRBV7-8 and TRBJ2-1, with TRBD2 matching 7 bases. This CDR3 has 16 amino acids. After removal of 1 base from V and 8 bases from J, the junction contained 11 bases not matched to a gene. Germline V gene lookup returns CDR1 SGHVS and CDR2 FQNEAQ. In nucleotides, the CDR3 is TGTGCCAGCAGCTTAGTAGGGCGCGGGGGAGGGGATGAGCAGTTCTTC. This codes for CASSLVGRGGGDEQFF.

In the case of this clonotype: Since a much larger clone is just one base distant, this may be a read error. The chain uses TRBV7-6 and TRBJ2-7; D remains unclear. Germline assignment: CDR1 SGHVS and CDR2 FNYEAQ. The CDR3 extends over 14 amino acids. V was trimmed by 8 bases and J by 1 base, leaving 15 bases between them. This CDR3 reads CASGPDWGSYEQYF. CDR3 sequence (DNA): TGTGCCAGCGGCCCCGACTGGGGATCCTACGAGCAGTACTTC.

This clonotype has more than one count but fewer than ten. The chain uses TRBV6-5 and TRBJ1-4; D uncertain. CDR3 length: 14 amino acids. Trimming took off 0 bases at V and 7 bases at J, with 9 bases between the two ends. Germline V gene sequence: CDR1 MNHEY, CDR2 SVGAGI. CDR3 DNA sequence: TGTGCCAGCAGTTACTCGACGATGGTTGAAAAACTGTTTTTT. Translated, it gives CASSYSTMVEKLFF.

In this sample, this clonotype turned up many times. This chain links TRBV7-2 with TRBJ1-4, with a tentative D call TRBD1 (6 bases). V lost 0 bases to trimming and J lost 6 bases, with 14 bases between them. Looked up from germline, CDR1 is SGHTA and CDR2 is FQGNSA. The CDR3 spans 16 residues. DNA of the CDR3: TGTGCCAGCAGCTTAGCTCGGGACACAAGGGATGAAAAACTGTTTTTT. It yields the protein CASSLARDTRDEKLFF. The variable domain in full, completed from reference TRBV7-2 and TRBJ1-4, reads GAGVSQSPSNKVTEKGKDVELRCDPISGHTALYWYRQSLGQGLEFLIYFQGNSAPDKSGLPSDRFSAERTGGSVSTLTIQRTQQEDSAVYLCASSLARDTRDEKLFFGSGTQLSVL.

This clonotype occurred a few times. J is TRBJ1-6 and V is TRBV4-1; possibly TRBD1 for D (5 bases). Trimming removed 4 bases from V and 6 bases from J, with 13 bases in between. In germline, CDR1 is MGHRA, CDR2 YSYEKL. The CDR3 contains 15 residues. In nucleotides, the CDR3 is TGCGCCAGCAGCCCGCTGACAGTAACTAATTCACCCCTCCACTTT. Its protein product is CASSPLTVTNSPLHF.

The CDR3 reads CASSERTGATEAFF. The CDR3 DNA follows: TGTGCCAGCAGTGAAAGGACAGGGGCCACTGAAGCTTTCTTT. The chain carries TRBV2 and TRBJ1-1; TRBD1 agrees at 9 bases. J was trimmed by 4 bases and V by 2 bases; bases with no gene match: 2. This CDR3 region has 14 residues. Germline assignment: CDR1 SNHLY and CDR2 FYNNEI.

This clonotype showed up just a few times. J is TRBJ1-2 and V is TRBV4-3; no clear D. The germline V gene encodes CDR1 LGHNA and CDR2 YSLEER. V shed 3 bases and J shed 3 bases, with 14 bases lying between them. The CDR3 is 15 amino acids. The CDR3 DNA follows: TGCGCCAGCAGCCATACGACCGACCAGGACTATGGCTACACCTTC. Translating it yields CASSHTTDQDYGYTF.

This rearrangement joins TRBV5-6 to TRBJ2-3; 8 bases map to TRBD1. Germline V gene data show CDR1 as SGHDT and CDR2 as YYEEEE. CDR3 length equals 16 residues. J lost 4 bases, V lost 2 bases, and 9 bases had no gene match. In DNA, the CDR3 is TGTGCCAGCAGCTTCGACAGGGGTCGGATTGCAGATACGCAGTATTTT. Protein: CASSFDRGRIADTQYF.

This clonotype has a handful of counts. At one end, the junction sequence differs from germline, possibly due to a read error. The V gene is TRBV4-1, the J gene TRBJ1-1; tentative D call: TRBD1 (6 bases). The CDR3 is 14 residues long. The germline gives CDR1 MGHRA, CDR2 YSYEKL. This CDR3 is CASSDTSGETEAFF. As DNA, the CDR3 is TGTGCCAGCAGCGATACCTCAGGGGAAACTGAAGCTTTCTTT.

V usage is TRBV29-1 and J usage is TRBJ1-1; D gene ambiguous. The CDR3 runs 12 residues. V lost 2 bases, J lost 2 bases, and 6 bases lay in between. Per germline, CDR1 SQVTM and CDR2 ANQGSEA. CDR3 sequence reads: CSVEKRNTEAFF. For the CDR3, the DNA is TGCAGCGTTGAAAAGAGAAACACTGAAGCTTTCTTT. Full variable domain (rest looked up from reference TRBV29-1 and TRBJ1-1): SAVISQKPSRDICQRGTSLTIQCQVDSQVTMMFWYRQQPGQSLTLIATANQGSEATYESGFVIDKFPISRPNLTFSTLTVSNMSPEDSSIYLCSVEKRNTEAFFGQGTRLTVV.

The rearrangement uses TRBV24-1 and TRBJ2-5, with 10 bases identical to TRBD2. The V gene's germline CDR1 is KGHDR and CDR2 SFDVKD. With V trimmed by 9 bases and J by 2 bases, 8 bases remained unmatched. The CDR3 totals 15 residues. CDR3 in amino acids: CATESSGGLQETQYF. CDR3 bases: TGTGCCACCGAAAGTAGCGGGGGGCTTCAAGAGACCCAGTACTTC.

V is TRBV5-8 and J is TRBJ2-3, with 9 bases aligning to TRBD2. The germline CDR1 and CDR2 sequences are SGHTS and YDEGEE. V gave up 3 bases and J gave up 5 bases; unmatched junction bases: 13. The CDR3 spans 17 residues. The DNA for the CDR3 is TGTGCCAGCAGCTCCCTGGGTAGCGGGGGTATCTTAGATACGCAGTATTTT. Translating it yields CASSSLGSGGILDTQYF.

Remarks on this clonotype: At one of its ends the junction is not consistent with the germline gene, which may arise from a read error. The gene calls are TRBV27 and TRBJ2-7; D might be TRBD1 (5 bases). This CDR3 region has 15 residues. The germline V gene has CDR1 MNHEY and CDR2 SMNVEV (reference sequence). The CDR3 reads CASSLRLGVSYEHYF. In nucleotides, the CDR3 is TGTGCCAGCAGTTTAAGGTTAGGGGTCTCCTACGAGCATTACTTC.

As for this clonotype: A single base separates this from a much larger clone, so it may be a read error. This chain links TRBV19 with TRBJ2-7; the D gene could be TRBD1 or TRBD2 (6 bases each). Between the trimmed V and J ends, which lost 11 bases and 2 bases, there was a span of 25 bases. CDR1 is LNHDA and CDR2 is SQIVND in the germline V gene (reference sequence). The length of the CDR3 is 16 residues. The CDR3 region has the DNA TGTGCCGGTTCAGACGGGGGCAGCTTCCAAGCCTACGAGCAGTACTTC. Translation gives CAGSDGGSFQAYEQYF.

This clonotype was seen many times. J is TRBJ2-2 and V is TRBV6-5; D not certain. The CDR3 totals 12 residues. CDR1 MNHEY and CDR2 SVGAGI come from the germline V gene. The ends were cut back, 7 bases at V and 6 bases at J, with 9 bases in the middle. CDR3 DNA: TGTGCCAGCATATGGCTCCCCGGGGAGCTGTTTTTT. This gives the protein CASIWLPGELFF.

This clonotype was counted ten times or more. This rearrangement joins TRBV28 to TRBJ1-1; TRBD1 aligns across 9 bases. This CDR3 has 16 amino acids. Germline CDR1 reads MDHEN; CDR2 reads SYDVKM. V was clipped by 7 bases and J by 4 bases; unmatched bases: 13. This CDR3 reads CASTAALGTGSTEAFF. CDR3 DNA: TGTGCCAGCACCGCCGCACTAGGGACAGGGAGCACTGAAGCTTTCTTT.

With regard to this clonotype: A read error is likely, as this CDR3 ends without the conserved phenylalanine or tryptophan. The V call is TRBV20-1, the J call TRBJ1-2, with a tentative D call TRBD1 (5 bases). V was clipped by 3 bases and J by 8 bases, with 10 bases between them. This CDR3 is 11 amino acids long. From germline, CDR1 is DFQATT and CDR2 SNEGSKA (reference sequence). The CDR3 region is CSARTASGYTL. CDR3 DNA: TGCAGTGCTAGGACAGCGAGCGGCTACACCTTA.

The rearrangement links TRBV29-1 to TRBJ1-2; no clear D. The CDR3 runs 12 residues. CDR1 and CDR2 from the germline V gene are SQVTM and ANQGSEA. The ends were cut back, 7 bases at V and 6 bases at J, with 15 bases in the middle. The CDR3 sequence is CSGWSLKDGYTF. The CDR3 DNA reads TGCAGCGGGTGGTCCCTTAAGGATGGCTACACCTTC.